These 12 T cell receptor beta chains were all obtained from the same sample, sequenced in a study of monozygotic twins with inflammatory bowel disease. TCRdb re-called the 5' RACE reads and catalogs CDR3 proteins one per entry, DNA excluded. Listed are 200,000 to 250,000 distinct CDR3 sequences; less than 9% falls within the top ten. The sequencing input was blood. Source of these receptors: a human donor with ulcerative colitis or Crohn's disease, or a healthy co-twin of an affected twin (not recorded which).

This chain's CDR3 is CASEGQGTYGYTF. V is TRBV19 and J is TRBJ1-2; TCRdb's D call, TRBD1, is unchecked because there is no DNA. Germline V gene sequence: CDR1 LNHDA, CDR2 SQIVND (reference sequence). The CDR3 has 13 residues.

The rearrangement joins TRBV9 to TRBJ2-1. Per germline, CDR1 SGDLS and CDR2 YYNGEE. This CDR3 has 13 residues. The CDR3 loop is CASSAASDNEQFF.

The chain has TRBV29-1 and TRBJ1-1; TCRdb's assignment of TRBD1 cannot be checked, as there is no DNA. This CDR3 has 11 residues. Germline V gene lookup returns CDR1 SQVTM and CDR2 ANQGSEA. The CDR3 protein is CSDRGNTEAFF.

This chain uses TRBV18 with TRBJ2-4; checking the TCRdb D call of TRBD2 is not possible without DNA. The germline gives CDR1 KGHSH, CDR2 LQKENI. This CDR3 spans 19 amino acids. The CDR3 reads CASSPVVLLAGDDKNIQYF.

The gene calls are TRBV19 and TRBJ2-1. The CDR3 extends over 14 amino acids. CDR1 and CDR2 (germline): LNHDA, SQIVND (reference sequence). CDR3 loop: CASSSGGAYNEQFF. The full variable domain, its missing parts supplied by reference TRBV19 and TRBJ2-1, is DGGITQSPKYLFRKEGQNVTLSCEQNLNHDAMYWYRQDPGQGLRLIYYSQIVNDFQKGDIAEGYSVSREKKESFPLTVTSAQKNPTAFYLCASSSGGAYNEQFFGPGTRLTVL.

The CDR3 spells CASSLSWTDANTGELFF. The V and J genes are TRBV3-1 and TRBJ2-2. Germline assignment: CDR1 LGHDT and CDR2 YNNKEL (reference sequence). This CDR3 spans 17 amino acids. The full variable domain, rest sourced from reference TRBV3-1 and TRBJ2-2, is DTAVSQTPKYLVTQMGNDKSIKCEQNLGHDTMYWYKQDSKKFLKIMFSYNNKELIINETVPNRFSPKSPDKAHLNLHINSLELGDSAVYFCASSLSWTDANTGELFFGEGSRLTVL.

The V call is TRBV15, the J call TRBJ2-6. This CDR3 is 18 amino acids long. Germline CDR1 LNHNV, CDR2 YYDKDF (reference sequence). CDR3 sequence: CATSRKTAPVSGANVLTF.

The V and J genes are TRBV12-3 or TRBV12-4 and TRBJ2-2; TCRdb names TRBD1, which stays unverified in the absence of DNA. CDR3 length: 15 amino acids. CDR3 residues: CASSLSGGNTGELFF.

This rearrangement joins TRBV29-1 to TRBJ1-4; absent DNA, TCRdb's TRBD1 call cannot be checked. The V gene's germline CDR1 is SQVTM and CDR2 ANQGSEA. This CDR3 has 13 amino acids. This chain's CDR3 is CSVRGLADEKLFF. The full variable domain, its missing parts supplied by reference TRBV29-1 and TRBJ1-4, is SAVISQKPSRDICQRGTSLTIQCQVDSQVTMMFWYRQQPGQSLTLIATANQGSEATYESGFVIDKFPISRPNLTFSTLTVSNMSPEDSSIYLCSVRGLADEKLFFGSGTQLSVL.

The V gene is TRBV4-2, the J gene TRBJ2-1. The germline CDR1 and CDR2 sequences are LGHNA and YNFKEQ. The CDR3 covers 12 residues. CDR3 region: CASSQETYEQFF.

The chain joins TRBV20-1 to TRBJ1-1; TCRdb's D call of TRBD1 is untestable without DNA. Germline V gene lookup returns CDR1 DFQATT and CDR2 SNEGSKA (reference sequence). CDR3 length: 13 amino acids. The CDR3 sequence is CSARNQGTTEAFF.

The chain joins TRBV5-1 to TRBJ2-3. The germline CDR1 and CDR2 sequences are SGHRS and YFSETQ. The CDR3 loop spans 14 amino acids. CDR3 amino acids: CASSLAHDRDTQYF.